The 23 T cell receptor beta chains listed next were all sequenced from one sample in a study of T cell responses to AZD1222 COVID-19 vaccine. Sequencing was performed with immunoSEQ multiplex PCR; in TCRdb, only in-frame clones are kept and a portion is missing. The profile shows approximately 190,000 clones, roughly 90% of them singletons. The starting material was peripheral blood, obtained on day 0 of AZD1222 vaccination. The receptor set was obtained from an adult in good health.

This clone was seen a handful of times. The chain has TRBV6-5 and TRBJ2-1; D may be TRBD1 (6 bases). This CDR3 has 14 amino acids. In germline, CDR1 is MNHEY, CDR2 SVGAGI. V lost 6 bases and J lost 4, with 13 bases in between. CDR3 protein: CASRAGATYNEQFF. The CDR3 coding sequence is TGTGCCAGCAGGGCAGGGGCTACTTACAATGAGCAGTTCTTC.

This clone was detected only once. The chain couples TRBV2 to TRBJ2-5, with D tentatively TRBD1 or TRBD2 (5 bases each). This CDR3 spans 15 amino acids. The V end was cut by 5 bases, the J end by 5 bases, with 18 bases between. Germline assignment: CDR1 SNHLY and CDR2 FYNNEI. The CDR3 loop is CASSSGTGVRETQYF. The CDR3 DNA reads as TGTGCCAGCAGTTCCGGGACCGGGGTAAGGGAGACCCAGTACTTC.

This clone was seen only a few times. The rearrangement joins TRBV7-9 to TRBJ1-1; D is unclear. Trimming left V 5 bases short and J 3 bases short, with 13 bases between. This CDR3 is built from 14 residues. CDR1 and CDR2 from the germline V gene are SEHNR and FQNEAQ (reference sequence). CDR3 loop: CASSPPPGDTEAFF. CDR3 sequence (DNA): TGTGCCAGCAGCCCTCCTCCCGGGGACACTGAAGCTTTCTTT.

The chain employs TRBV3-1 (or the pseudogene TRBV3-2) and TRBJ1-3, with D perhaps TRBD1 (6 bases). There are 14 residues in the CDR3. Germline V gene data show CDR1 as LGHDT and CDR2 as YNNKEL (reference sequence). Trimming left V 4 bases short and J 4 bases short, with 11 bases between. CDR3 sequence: CASSLGTKGNTIYF. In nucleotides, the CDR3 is TGTGCCAGCAGCCTCGGGACAAAGGGAAACACCATATATTTT.

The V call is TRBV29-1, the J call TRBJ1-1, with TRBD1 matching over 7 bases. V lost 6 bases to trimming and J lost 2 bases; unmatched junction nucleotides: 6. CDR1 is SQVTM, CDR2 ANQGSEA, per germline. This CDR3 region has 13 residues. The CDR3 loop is CSVMGQTNTEAFF. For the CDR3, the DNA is TGCAGCGTAATGGGACAGACAAACACTGAAGCTTTCTTT.

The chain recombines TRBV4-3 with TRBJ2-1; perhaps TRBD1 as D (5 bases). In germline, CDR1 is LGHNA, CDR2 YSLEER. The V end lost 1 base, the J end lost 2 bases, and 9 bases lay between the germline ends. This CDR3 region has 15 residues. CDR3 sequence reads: CASSQVGLTYNEQFF. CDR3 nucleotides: TGCGCCAGCAGCCAAGTGGGGCTAACCTACAATGAGCAGTTCTTC.

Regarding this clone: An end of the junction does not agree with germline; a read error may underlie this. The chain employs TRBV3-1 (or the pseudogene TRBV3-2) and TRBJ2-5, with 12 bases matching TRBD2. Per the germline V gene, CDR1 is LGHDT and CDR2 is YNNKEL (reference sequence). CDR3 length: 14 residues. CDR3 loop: CASSRDLAGGAGDF. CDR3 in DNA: TGTGCCAGCAGCAGGGATCTAGCGGGGGGGGCCGGGGACTTC.

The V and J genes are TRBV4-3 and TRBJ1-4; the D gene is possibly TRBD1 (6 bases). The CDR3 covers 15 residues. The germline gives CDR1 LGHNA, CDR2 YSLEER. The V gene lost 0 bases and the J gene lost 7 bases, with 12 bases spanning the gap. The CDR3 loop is CASSQDGGAGEKLFF. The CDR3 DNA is TGCGCCAGCAGCCAAGATGGGGGGGCGGGTGAAAAACTGTTTTTT.

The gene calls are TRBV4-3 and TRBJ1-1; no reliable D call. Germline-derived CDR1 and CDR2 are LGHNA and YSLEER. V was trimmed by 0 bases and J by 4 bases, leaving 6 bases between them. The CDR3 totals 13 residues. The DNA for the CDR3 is TGCGCCAGCAGCCAAGAGCACCTCACTGAAGCTTTCTTT. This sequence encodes CASSQEHLTEAFF.

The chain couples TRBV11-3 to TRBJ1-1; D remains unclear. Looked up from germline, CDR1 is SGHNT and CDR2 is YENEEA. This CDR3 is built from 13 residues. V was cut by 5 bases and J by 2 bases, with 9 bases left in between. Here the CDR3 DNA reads TGTGCCAGCAGCCCCGGTCCCAACACTGAAGCTTTCTTT. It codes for CASSPGPNTEAFF.

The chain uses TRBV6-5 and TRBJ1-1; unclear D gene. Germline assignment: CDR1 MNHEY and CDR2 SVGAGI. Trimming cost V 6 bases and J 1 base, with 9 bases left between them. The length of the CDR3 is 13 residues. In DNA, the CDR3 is TGTGCCAGCAGAGACAACCCGAACACTGAAGCTTTCTTT. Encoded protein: CASRDNPNTEAFF.

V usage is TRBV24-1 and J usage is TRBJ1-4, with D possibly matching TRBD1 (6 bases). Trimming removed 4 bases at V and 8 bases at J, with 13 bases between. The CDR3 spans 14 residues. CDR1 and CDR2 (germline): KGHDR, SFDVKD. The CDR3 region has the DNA TGTGCCACCAGTGACCACGCGGGGGCCGAAAAACTGTTTTTT. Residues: CATSDHAGAEKLFF.

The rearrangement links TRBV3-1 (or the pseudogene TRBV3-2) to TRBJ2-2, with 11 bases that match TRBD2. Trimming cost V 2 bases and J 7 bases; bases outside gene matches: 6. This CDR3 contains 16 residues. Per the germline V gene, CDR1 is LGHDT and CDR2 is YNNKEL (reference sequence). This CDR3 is CASSQRTSGSIGELFF. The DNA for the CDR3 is TGTGCCAGCAGCCAAAGAACTAGCGGGAGTATCGGGGAGCTGTTTTTT.

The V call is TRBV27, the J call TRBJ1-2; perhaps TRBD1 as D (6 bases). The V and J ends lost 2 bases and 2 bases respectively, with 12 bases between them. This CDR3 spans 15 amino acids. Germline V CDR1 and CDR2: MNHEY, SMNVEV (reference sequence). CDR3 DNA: TGTGCCAGCAGTTTAGAGCCAGGGGTCAACTATGGCTACACCTTC. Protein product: CASSLEPGVNYGYTF.

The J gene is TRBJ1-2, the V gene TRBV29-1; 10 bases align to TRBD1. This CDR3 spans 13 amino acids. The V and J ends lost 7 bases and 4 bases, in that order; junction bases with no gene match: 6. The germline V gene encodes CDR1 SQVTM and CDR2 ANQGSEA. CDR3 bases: TGCAGCGCCGCGGACAGGGGGACCTATGGCTACACCTTC. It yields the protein CSAADRGTYGYTF.

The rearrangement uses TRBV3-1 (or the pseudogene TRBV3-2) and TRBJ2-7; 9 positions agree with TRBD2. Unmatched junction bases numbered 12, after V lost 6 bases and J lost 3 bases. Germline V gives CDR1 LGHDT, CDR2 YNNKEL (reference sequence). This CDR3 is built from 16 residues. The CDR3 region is CASSASIAGVNYEQYF. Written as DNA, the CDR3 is TGTGCCAGCAGTGCCTCAATAGCGGGGGTGAACTACGAGCAGTACTTC.

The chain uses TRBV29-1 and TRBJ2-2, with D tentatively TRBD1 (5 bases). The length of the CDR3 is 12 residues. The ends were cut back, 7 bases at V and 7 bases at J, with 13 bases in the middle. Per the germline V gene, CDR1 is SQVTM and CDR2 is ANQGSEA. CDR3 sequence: CSGQGIGGELFF. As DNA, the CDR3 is TGCAGCGGGCAGGGTATAGGCGGGGAGCTGTTTTTT.

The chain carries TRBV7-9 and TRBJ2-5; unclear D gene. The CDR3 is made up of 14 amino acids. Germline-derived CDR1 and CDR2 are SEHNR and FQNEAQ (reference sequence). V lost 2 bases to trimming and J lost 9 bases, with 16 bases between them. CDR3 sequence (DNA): TGTGCCAGCAGCTTATCTTCGGCTCGTGGGTCCCAGTACTTC. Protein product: CASSLSSARGSQYF.

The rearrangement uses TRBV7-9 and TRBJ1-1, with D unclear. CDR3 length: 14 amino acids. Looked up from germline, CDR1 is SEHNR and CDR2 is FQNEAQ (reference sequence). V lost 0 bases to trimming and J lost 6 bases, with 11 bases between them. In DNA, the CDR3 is TGTGCCAGCAGCTTAGCGACGGGGTGGGCTGAAGCTTTCTTT. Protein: CASSLATGWAEAFF.

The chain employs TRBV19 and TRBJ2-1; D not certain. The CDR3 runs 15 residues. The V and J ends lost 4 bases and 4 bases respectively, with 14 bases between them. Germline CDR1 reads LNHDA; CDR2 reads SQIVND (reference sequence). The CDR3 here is CASSTSRTKYNEQFF. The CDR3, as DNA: TGTGCCAGTAGTACCTCAAGAACCAAGTACAATGAGCAGTTCTTC.

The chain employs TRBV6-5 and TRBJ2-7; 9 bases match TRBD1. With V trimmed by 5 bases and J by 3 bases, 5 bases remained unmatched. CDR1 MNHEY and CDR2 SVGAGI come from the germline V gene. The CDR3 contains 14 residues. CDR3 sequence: CASSRDRDNYEQYF. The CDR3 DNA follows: TGTGCCAGCAGTCGGGACAGGGATAACTACGAGCAGTACTTC.

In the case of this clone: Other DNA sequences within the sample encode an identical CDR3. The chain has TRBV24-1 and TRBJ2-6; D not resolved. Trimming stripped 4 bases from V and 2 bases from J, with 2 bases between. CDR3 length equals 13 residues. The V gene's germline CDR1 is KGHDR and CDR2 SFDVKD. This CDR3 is CATSEAGANVLTF. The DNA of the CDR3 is TGTGCCACCAGTGAGGCTGGGGCCAACGTCCTGACTTTC.

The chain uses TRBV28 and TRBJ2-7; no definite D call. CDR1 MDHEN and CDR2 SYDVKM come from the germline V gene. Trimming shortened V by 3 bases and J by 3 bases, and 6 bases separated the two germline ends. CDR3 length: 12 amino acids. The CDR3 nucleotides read TGTGCCAGCAGTTTGGCTAACTACGAGCAGTACTTC. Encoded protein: CASSLANYEQYF.